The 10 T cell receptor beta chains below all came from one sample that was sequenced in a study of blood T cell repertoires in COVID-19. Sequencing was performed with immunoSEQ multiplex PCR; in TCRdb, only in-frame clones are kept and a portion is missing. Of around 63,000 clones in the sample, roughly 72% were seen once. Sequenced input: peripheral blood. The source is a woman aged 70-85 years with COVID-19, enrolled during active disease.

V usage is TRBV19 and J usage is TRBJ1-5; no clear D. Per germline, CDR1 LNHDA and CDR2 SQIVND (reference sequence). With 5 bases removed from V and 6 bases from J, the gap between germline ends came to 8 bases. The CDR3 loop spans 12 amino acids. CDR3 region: CASSPRGQPQHF. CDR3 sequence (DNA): TGTGCCAGTAGTCCCCGGGGTCAGCCCCAGCATTTT. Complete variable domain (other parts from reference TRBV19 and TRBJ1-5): DGGITQSPKYLFRKEGQNVTLSCEQNLNHDAMYWYRQDPGQGLRLIYYSQIVNDFQKGDIAEGYSVSREKKESFPLTVTSAQKNPTAFYLCASSPRGQPQHFGDGTRLSIL.

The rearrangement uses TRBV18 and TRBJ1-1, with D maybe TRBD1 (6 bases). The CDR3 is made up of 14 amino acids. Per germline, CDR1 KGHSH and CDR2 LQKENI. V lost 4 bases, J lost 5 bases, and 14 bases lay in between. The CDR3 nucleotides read TGTGCCAGCTCACTCAGGGGATTTGGGACTGAAGCTTTCTTT. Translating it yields CASSLRGFGTEAFF. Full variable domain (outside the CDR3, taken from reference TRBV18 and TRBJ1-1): NAGVMQNPRHLVRRRGQEARLRCSPMKGHSHVYWYRQLPEEGLKFMVYLQKENIIDESGMPKERFSAEFPKEGPSILRIQQVVRGDSAAYFCASSLRGFGTEAFFGQGTRLTVV.

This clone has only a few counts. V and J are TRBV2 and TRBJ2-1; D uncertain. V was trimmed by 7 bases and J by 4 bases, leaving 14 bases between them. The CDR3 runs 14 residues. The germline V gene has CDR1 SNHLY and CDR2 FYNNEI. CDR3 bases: TGTGCCAGCAAGGAGCCCTACACTTACAATGAGCAGTTCTTC. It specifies CASKEPYTYNEQFF.

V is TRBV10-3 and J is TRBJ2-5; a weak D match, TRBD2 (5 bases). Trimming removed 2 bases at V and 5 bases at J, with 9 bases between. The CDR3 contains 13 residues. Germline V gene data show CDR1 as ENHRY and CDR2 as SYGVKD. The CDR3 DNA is TGTGCCATCAGTGAGAGCGGTTGGGAGACCCAGTACTTC. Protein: CAISESGWETQYF.

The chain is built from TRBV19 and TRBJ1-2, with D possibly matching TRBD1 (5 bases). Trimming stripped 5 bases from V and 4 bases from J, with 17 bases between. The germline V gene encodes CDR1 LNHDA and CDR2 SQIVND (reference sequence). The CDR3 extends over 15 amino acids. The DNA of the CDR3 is TGTGCCAGTAGTTTCAAGAGAACAGGCGGCTATGGCTACACCTTC. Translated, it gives CASSFKRTGGYGYTF.

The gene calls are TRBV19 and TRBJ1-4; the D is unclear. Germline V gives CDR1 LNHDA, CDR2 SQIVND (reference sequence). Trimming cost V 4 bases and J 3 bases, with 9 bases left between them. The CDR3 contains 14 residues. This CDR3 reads CASSRRQANEKLFF. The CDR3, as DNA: TGTGCCAGTAGTAGAAGGCAGGCTAATGAAAAACTGTTTTTT.

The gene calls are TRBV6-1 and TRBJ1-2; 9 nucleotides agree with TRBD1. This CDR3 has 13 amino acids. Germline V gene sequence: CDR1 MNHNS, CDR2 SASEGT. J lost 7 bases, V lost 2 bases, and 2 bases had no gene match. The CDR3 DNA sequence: TGTGCCAGCAGTGAAACAGGGGGCTTTGGCTACACCTTC. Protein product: CASSETGGFGYTF.

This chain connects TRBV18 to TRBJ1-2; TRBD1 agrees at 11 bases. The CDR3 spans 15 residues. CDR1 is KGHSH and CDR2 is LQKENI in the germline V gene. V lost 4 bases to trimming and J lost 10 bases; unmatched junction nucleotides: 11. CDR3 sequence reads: CASSRAAGTGGFYTF. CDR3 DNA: TGTGCCAGCTCACGAGCTGCCGGGACAGGGGGATTCTACACCTTC.

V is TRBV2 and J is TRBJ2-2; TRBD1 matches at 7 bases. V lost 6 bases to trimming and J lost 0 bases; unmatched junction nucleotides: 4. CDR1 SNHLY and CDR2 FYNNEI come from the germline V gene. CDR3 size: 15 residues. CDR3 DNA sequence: TGTGCCAGCAGCGAACAGGGGACGAACACCGGGGAGCTGTTTTTT. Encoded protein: CASSEQGTNTGELFF.

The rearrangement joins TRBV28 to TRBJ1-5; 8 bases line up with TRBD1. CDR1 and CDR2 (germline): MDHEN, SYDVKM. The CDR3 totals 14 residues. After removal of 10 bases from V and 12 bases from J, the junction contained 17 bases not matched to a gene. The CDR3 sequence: CAIGTGGSSFSQHF. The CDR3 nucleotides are TGTGCCATCGGAACAGGGGGAAGCTCTTTCAGCCAGCATTTT.